Below, 11 T cell receptor beta chains from the same sample are listed, as sequenced in a study of T cell responses to AZD1222 COVID-19 vaccine. TCRdb keeps only in-frame clones here, not all; method: immunoSEQ multiplex PCR. The sample contains tens of thousands of clones, about 91% of which appear only once. The input for sequencing was peripheral blood, taken 28 days after the second AZD1222 dose. These receptors were obtained from an adult who received the AZD1222 COVID-19 vaccine.

In the case of this clone: Different DNA sequences within this sample yield the same CDR3. This chain's CDR3 is CASSLDNQPQHF. In DNA, the CDR3 is TGTGCCAGCAGCTTAGATAATCAGCCCCAGCATTTT. This rearrangement joins TRBV7-9 to TRBJ1-5; D gene ambiguous. Germline assignment: CDR1 SEHNR and CDR2 FQNEAQ (reference sequence). V was cut by 1 base and J by 4 bases, with 2 bases left in between. The CDR3 sequence is 12 residues long.

CDR3 in amino acids: CASSEGNGVVYGYTF. CDR3 coding DNA: TGCGCCAGCAGTGAGGGGAACGGGGTGGTGTATGGCTACACCTTC. The chain has TRBV5-1 and TRBJ1-2; possibly TRBD1 for D (5 bases). V shed 5 bases and J shed 5 bases, with 19 bases lying between them. Germline lookup yields CDR1 SGHRS and CDR2 YFSETQ. The CDR3 has 15 amino acids.

This chain joins TRBV7-3 and TRBJ1-1; no clear D gene. CDR1 is SGHTA and CDR2 is FQGTGA in the germline V gene. V was pared by 5 bases and J by 4 bases, with 17 bases between. CDR3 length: 15 amino acids. The CDR3 loop reads CASSEREGKGTEAFF. CDR3 nucleotide sequence: TGTGCCAGCAGCGAGAGAGAGGGCAAAGGCACTGAAGCTTTCTTT. The whole variable domain, remainder taken from reference TRBV7-3 and TRBJ1-1, is GAGVSQTPSNKVTEKGKYVELRCDPISGHTALYWYRQSLGQGPEFLIYFQGTGAADDSGLPNDRFFAVRPEGSVSTLKIQRTERGDSAVYLCASSEREGKGTEAFFGQGTRLTVV.

The rearrangement uses TRBV7-2 and TRBJ2-6; D not resolved. The germline gives CDR1 SGHTA, CDR2 FQGNSA. This CDR3 is 15 amino acids long. The V gene lost 3 bases and the J gene lost 4 bases, with 10 bases spanning the gap. For the CDR3, the DNA is TGTGCCAGCAGCTTCAGATTTTCGGGGGCCAACGTCCTGACTTTC. It codes for CASSFRFSGANVLTF.

The chain is built from TRBV3-1 (or the pseudogene TRBV3-2) and TRBJ1-6; D ambiguous. The CDR3 sequence is 15 residues long. The germline gives CDR1 LGHDT, CDR2 YNNKEL (reference sequence). The germline V and J ends were trimmed by 5 bases and 0 bases, with 8 bases remaining between them. CDR3 in amino acids: CASSTQSSYNSPLHF. Here the CDR3 DNA reads TGTGCCAGCAGCACACAGAGCTCCTATAATTCACCCCTCCACTTT.

The V and J genes are TRBV5-6 and TRBJ1-2, with 7 nucleotides matching TRBD1. With V trimmed by 3 bases and J by 5 bases, 10 bases remained unmatched. CDR1 and CDR2 from the germline V gene are SGHDT and YYEEEE. The CDR3 is made up of 15 amino acids. The CDR3 loop reads CASSSGQFLVYGYTF. CDR3 DNA: TGTGCCAGCAGCTCGGGACAGTTTCTCGTTTATGGCTACACCTTC.

The chain joins TRBV4-1 to TRBJ1-5; D gene uncertain. Trimming pared 0 bases from V and 2 bases from J, leaving 8 bases between. This CDR3 comprises 15 residues. The germline V gene encodes CDR1 MGHRA and CDR2 YSYEKL. The CDR3 DNA follows: TGCGCCAGCAGCCAAGAAGGGTGGGGCAATCAGCCCCAGCATTTT. It encodes CASSQEGWGNQPQHF.

The chain recombines TRBV28 with TRBJ2-7; 7 bases agree with TRBD1. The CDR3 covers 14 residues. The J segment lost 3 bases and the V segment lost 3 bases, leaving 5 bases of the junction unmatched. Germline-derived CDR1 and CDR2 are MDHEN and SYDVKM. CDR3 region: CASSFRDSLYEQYF. The DNA of the CDR3 is TGTGCCAGCAGTTTCCGGGACAGCCTCTACGAGCAGTACTTC.

The V call is TRBV7-8, the J call TRBJ2-1; a possible D gene is TRBD1 (5 bases). The germline gives CDR1 SGHVS, CDR2 FQNEAQ. The CDR3 loop spans 15 amino acids. V was trimmed by 5 bases and J by 9 bases, leaving 20 bases between them. CDR3 sequence reads: CASSPRELPDSEQFF. CDR3 sequence (DNA): TGTGCCAGCAGCCCGCGCGAACTCCCAGACAGTGAGCAGTTCTTC.

This chain joins TRBV5-6 and TRBJ2-7, with TRBD2 matching 10 bases. Germline lookup yields CDR1 SGHDT and CDR2 YYEEEE. The CDR3 sequence is 15 residues long. Trimming took 4 bases from V and 3 from J; bases not matched to a gene: 7. CDR3 sequence (DNA): TGTGCCAGCAGCCCATCGGGACTAGCGAGCTACGAGCAGTACTTC. Translation gives CASSPSGLASYEQYF.

The chain joins TRBV15 to TRBJ1-5, with a tentative D call TRBD1 (5 bases). In germline, CDR1 is LNHNV, CDR2 YYDKDF (reference sequence). The CDR3 spans 13 residues. V was pared by 5 bases and J by 11 bases, with 16 bases between. This CDR3 reads CATSPREGMTQHF. The CDR3 DNA is TGTGCCACCAGCCCACGGGAGGGGATGACCCAGCATTTT.